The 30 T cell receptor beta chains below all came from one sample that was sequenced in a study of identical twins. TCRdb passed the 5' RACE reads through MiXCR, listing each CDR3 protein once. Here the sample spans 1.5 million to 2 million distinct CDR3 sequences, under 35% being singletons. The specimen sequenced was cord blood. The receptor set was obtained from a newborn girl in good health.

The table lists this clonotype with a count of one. The CDR3 nucleotides are TGTGCCAGCAGTGTTCAAGGCCTGACCAATGAGCAGTTCTTC. Amino acids: CASSVQGLTNEQFF. The J gene is TRBJ2-1, the V gene TRBV12-3 or TRBV12-4; the D is unclear. The CDR3 totals 14 residues. Trimming left V 5 bases short and J 6 bases short, with 14 bases between.

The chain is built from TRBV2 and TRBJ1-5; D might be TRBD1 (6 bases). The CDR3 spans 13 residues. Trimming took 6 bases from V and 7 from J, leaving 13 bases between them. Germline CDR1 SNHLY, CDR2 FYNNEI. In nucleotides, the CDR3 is TGTGCCAGCAGCTACCAGACAGGACAGCCCCAGCATTTT. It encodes CASSYQTGQPQHF.

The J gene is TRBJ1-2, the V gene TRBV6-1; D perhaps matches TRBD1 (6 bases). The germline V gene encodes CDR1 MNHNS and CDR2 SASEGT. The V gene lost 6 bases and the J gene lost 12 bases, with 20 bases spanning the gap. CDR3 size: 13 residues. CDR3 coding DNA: TGTGCCAGCAGGAAGGTGGCAGGGGAGGGCCACACCTTC. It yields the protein CASRKVAGEGHTF.

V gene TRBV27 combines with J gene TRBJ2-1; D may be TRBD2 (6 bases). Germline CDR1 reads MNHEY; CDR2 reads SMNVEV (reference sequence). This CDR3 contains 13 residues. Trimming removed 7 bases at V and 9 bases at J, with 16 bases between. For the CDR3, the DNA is TGTGCCAGCAATAGACTAGGGACCGGTGAGCAGTTCTTC. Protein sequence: CASNRLGTGEQFF.

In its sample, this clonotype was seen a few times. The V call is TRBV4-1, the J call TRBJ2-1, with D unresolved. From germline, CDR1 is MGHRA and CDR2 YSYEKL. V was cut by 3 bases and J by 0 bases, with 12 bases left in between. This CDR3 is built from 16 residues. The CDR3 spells CASSHDFESSYNEQFF. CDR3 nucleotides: TGCGCCAGCAGCCACGACTTCGAGAGCTCCTACAATGAGCAGTTCTTC.

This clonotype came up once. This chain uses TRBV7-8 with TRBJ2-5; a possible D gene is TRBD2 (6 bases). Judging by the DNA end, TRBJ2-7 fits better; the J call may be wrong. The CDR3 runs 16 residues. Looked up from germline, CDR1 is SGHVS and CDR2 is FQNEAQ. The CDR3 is CASSLFGRQTYYEQYF. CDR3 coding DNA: TGTGCCAGCAGCTTATTCGGGAGACAGACGTACTACGAGCAGTACTTC.

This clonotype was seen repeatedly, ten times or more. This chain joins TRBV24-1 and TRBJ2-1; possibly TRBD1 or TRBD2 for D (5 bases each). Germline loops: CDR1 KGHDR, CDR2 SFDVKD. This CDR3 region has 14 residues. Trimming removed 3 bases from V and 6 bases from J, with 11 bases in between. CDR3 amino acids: CATSDGTLSNEQFF. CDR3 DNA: TGTGCCACCAGTGATGGGACCCTCTCCAATGAGCAGTTCTTC.

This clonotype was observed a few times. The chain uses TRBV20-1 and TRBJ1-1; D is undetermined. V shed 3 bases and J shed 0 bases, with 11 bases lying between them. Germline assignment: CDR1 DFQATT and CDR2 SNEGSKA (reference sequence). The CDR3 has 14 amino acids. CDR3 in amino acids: CSASYGSLNTEAFF. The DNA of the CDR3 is TGCAGTGCTAGTTATGGCAGCCTGAACACTGAAGCTTTCTTT.

Written as DNA, the CDR3 is TGCAGCGCTTACACAGGGGGGGTTTCCAAAAACATTCAGTACTTC. This encodes CSAYTGGVSKNIQYF. J is TRBJ2-4 and V is TRBV29-1; D perhaps matches TRBD1 (8 bases). Germline V gene lookup returns CDR1 SQVTM and CDR2 ANQGSEA. Trimming took 7 bases from V and 2 from J, leaving 18 bases between them. The CDR3 has 15 amino acids.

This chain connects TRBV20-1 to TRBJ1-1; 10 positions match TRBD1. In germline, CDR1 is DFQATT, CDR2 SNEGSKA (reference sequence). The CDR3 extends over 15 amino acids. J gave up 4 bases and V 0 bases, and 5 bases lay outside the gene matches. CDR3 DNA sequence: TGCAGTGCTAGAGATTCGGGACAGGGGAGCACTGAAGCTTTCTTT. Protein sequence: CSARDSGQGSTEAFF.

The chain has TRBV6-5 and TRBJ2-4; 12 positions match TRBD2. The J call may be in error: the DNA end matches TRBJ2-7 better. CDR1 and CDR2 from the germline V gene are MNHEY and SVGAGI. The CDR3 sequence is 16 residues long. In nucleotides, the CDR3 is TGTGCCAGCAGTTATCTCCTAGCGGGAGGGAGTTCCGAGCAGTACTTC. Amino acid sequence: CASSYLLAGGSSEQYF.

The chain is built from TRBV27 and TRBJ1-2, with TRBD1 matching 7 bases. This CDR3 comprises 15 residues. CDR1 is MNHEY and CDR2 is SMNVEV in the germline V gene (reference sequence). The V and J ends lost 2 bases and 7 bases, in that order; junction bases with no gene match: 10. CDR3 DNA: TGTGCCAGCAGTTTAGGAGGGACAGCTGTCTCTGGCTACACCTTC. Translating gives CASSLGGTAVSGYTF.

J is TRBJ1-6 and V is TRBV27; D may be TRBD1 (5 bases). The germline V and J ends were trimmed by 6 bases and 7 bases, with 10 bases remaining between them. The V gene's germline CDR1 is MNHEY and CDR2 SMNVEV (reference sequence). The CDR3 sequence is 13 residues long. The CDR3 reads CASSNSGNSPLHF. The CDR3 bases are TGTGCCAGCAGCAATTCAGGGAATTCACCCCTCCACTTT.

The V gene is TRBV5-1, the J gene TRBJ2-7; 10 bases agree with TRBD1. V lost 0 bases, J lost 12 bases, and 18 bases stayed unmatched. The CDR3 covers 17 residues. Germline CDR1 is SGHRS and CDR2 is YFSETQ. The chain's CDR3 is CASSLGRLMTGGRLVYF. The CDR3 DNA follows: TGCGCCAGCAGCTTGGGACGGCTCATGACAGGGGGCCGCTTGGTGTACTTC.

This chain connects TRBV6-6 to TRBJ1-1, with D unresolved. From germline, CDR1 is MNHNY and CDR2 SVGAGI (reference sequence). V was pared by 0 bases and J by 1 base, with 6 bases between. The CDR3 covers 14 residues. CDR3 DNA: TGTGCCAGCAGTTACTCTCAGACGAACACTGAAGCTTTCTTT. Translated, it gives CASSYSQTNTEAFF.

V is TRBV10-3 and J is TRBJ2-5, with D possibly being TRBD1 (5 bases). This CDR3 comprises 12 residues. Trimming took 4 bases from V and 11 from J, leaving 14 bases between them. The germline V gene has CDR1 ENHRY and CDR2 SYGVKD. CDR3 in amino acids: CAISGTSYKQYF. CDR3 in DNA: TGTGCCATCAGTGGGACATCCTACAAGCAGTACTTC.

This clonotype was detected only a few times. The DNA of the CDR3 is TGTGCCAGCAGTCGTATAGGTGCCCAGCATTTT. This encodes CASSRIGAQHF. This chain connects TRBV28 to TRBJ1-5; no clear D gene. V lost 5 bases and J 11 bases, leaving 10 bases between the germline ends. Germline V gene lookup returns CDR1 MDHEN and CDR2 SYDVKM. CDR3 size: 11 residues.

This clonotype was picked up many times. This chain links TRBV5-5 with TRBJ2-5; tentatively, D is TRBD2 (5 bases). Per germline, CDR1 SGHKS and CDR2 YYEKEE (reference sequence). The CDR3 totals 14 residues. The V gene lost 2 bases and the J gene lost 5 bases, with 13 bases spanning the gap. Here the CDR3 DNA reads TGTGCCAGCAGCTTTAGGACTGGAAGCGAGACCCAGTACTTC. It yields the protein CASSFRTGSETQYF. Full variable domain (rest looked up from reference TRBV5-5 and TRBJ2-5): DAGVTQSPTHLIKTRGQQVTLRCSPISGHKSVSWYQQVLGQGPQFIFQYYEKEERGRGNFPDRFSARQFPNYSSELNVNALLLGDSALYLCASSFRTGSETQYFGPGTRLLVL.

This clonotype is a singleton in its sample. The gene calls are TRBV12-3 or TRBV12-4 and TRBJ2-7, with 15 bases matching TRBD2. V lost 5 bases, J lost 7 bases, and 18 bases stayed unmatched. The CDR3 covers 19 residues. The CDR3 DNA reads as TGTGCCAGCAGTCCCGGACTAGCGGGAGGGCTTAGCTCCTGCAATGAGCAGTACTTC. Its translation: CASSPGLAGGLSSCNEQYF.

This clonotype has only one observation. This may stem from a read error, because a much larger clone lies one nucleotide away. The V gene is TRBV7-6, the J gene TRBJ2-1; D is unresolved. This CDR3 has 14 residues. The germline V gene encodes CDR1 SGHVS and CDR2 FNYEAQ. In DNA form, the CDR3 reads TGTGCCAGCAGCTTAGAGGCTTACTACAATGTGCAGTTCTTC. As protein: CASSLEAYYNVQFF.

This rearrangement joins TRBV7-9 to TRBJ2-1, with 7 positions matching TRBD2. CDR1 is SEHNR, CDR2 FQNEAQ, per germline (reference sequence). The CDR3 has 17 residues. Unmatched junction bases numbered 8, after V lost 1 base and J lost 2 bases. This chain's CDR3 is CASSLVWLADPYNEQFF. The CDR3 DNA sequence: TGTGCCAGCAGCTTAGTATGGCTAGCGGACCCCTACAATGAGCAGTTCTTC.

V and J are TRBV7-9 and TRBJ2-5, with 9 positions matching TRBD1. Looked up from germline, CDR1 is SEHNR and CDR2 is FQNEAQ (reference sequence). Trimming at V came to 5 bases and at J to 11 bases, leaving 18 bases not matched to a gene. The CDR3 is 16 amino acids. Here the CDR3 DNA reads TGTGCCAGCAGCCTGCCAACAGGGGGCACAGACAATGAGCAGTACTTC. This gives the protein CASSLPTGGTDNEQYF.

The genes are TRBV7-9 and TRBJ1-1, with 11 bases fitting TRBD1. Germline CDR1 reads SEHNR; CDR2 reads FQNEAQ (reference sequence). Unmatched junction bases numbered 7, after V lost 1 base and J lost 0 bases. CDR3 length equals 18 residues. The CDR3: CASSLGPGQGGMNTEAFF. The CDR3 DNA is TGTGCCAGCAGCTTAGGACCGGGACAGGGGGGGATGAACACTGAAGCTTTCTTT.

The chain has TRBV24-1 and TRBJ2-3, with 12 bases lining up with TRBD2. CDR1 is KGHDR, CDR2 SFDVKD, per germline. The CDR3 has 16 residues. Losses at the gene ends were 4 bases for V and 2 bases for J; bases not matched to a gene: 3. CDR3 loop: CATSDRLAGATDTQYF. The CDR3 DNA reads TGTGCCACCAGTGACCGACTAGCGGGAGCCACAGATACGCAGTATTTT.

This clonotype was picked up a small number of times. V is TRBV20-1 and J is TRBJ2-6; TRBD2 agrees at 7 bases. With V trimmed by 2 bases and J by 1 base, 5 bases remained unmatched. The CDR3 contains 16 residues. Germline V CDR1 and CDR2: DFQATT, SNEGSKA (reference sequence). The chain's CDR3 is CSARLGGSSGANVLTF. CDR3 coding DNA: TGCAGTGCTAGATTGGGCGGGAGTTCTGGGGCCAACGTCCTGACTTTC.

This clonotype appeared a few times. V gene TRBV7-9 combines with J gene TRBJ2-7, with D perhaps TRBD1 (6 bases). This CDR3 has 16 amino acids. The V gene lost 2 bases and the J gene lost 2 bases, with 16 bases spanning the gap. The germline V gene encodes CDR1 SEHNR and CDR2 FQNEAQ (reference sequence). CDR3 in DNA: TGTGCCAGCAGCTTATTCGGGACAACTACTACCTACGAGCAGTACTTC. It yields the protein CASSLFGTTTTYEQYF.

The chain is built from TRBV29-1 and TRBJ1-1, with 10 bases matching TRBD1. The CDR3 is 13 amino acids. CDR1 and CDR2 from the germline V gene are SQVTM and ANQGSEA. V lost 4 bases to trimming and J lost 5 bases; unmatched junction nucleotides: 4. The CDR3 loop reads CSVVGQGGTEAFF. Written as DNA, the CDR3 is TGCAGCGTTGTTGGACAGGGGGGGACTGAAGCTTTCTTT. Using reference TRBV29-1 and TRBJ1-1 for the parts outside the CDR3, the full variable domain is SAVISQKPSRDICQRGTSLTIQCQVDSQVTMMFWYRQQPGQSLTLIATANQGSEATYESGFVIDKFPISRPNLTFSTLTVSNMSPEDSSIYLCSVVGQGGTEAFFGQGTRLTVV.

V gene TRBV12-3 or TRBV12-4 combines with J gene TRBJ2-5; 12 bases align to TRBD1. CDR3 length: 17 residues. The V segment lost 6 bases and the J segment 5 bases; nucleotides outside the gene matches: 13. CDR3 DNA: TGTGCCAGCAGCCGCCCGACCGGGACAGGGGGCCACGAGACCCAGTACTTC. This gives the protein CASSRPTGTGGHETQYF.

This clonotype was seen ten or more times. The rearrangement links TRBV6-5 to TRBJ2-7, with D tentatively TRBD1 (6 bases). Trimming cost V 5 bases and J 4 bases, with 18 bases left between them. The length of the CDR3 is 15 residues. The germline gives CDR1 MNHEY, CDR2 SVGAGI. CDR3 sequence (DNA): TGTGCCAGCAGTCCAGAACAGGGAGTAAATTACGAGCAGTACTTC. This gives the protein CASSPEQGVNYEQYF.

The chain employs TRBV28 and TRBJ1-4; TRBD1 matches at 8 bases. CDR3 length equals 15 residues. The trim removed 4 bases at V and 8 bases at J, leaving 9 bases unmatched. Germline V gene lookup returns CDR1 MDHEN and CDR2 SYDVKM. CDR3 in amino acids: CASSSSGTGGEKLFF. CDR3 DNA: TGTGCCAGCAGTTCTTCCGGGACAGGAGGCGAAAAACTGTTTTTT.